This T cell receptor (beta chain) was identified during a study of identical twins. One entry per CDR3 protein, called by TCRdb with MiXCR from the 5' RACE reads. The table includes just over 500,000 distinct CDR3 sequences, about 20% detected once. From germline, CDR1 is DFQATT and CDR2 SNEGSKA (reference sequence). This CDR3 region has 13 residues. About this clonotype: The junction departs from germline at one end; a sequencing error may be responsible.

This same sample was also part of a study on T cells expressing NK-cell markers. That report notes: Among several donors, these clonotypes also ranked first in the CD3+CD56-NKG2C+ fraction.

This receptor was taken from a woman under 30 in good health. The chain is built from TRBV20-1 and TRBJ2-7; possibly TRBD1 for D (6 bases). Specimen: CD4+ T cells sorted from blood. DNA for the CDR3: TGCAGTGCTCGAGAAGGACAGTCCTACGAGCAGTACTTC. Translation gives CSAREGQSYEQYF.